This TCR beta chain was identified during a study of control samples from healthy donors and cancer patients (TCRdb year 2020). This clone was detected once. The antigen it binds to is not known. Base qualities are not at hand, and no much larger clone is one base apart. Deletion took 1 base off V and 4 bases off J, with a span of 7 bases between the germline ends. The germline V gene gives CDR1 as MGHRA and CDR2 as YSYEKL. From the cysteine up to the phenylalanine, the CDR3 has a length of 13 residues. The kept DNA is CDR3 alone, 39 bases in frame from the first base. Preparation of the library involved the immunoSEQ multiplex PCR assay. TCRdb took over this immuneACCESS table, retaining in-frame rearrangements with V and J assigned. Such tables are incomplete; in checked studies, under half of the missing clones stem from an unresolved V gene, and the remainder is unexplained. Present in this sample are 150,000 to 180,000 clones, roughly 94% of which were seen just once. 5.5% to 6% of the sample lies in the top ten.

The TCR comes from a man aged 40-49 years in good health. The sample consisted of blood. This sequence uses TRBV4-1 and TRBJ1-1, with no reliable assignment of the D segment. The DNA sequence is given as TGCGCCAGCAGCCAAGGGGTAGGCACTGAAGCTTTCTTT. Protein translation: CASSQGVGTEAFF.